This T cell receptor (beta chain) was sequenced during a study of T cell responses to AZD1222 COVID-19 vaccine. Study-level findings and limits: Increased Spike-specific TCR breadth and depth were observed after two AZD1222 doses.

About this clone itself: The antigen is unknown.

This table comes from immunoSEQ multiplex PCR, and its TCRdb copy is limited to in-frame clones, with some not included. The sample gives about 120,000 clones, approximately 85% of which show up once; approximately 6.6% is in the top ten. Germline CDR1 is SGHDT and CDR2 is YYEEEE. Trimming stripped 9 bases from V and 7 bases from J, with 19 bases between. The CDR3 covers 13 residues. This receptor was identified in an adult in good health. The sample was peripheral blood, taken on day 0 of AZD1222 vaccination. This chain links TRBV5-6 with TRBJ1-2; possibly TRBD1 for D (5 bases). The CDR3 DNA sequence: TGTGCCACCTCAGGTAGGCAGGGACGTGGCTACACCTTC. Residues: CATSGRQGRGYTF.